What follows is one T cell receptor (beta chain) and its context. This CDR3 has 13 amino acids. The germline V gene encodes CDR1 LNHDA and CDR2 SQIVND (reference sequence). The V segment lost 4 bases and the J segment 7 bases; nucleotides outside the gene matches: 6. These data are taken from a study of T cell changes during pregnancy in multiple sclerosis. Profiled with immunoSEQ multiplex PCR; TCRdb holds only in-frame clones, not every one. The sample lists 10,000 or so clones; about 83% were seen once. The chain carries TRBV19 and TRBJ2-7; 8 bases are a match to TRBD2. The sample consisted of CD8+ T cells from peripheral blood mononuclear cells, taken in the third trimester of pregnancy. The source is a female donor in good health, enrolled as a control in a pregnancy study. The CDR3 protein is CASSTSGRGEQYF. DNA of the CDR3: TGTGCCAGTAGTACCAGCGGGAGAGGGGAGCAGTACTTC.